What follows are 10 T cell receptor beta chains derived from one specimen sequenced in a study of shared clonotypes between healthy human individuals. The method was immunoSEQ multiplex PCR; TCRdb's version includes in-frame clones alone and lacks a portion of them. The table includes fewer than 400,000 clones, 74% detected once. The sample consisted of memory CD4+ T cells sorted from blood. Subset in this sample: CD45RA-negative fraction. These receptors were taken from a man aged 25 to 45 in good health.

This chain uses TRBV2 with TRBJ2-1; 10 bases are a match to TRBD1. With V trimmed by 8 bases and J by 7 bases, 8 bases remained unmatched. Looked up from germline, CDR1 is SNHLY and CDR2 is FYNNEI. The CDR3 length is 14 residues. CDR3 loop: CASHAGTGDNEQFF. The CDR3 region has the DNA TGTGCCAGCCATGCCGGGACAGGGGATAATGAGCAGTTCTTC.

The genes are TRBV2 and TRBJ2-4; possibly TRBD2 for D (6 bases). V dropped 1 base and J dropped 5 bases, with 6 bases sitting between them. CDR3 size: 13 residues. The V gene's germline CDR1 is SNHLY and CDR2 FYNNEI. CDR3 protein: CASSEGEENIQYF. The CDR3 bases are TGTGCCAGCAGTGAAGGGGAGGAAAACATTCAGTACTTC. Using reference TRBV2 and TRBJ2-4 for the parts outside the CDR3, the full variable domain is EPEVTQTPSHQVTQMGQEVILRCVPISNHLYFYWYRQILGQKVEFLVSFYNNEISEKSEIFDDQFSVERPDGSNFTLKIRSTKLEDSAMYFCASSEGEENIQYFGAGTRLSVL.

This clone was seen a single time. DNA for the CDR3: TGTGCCAGCAGTTCGGGAGGGAGGTACACCTTC. As protein: CASSSGGRYTF. This chain uses TRBV6-5 with TRBJ1-2; D is undetermined. In germline, CDR1 is MNHEY, CDR2 SVGAGI. Between the trimmed V and J ends, which lost 4 bases and 11 bases, there was a span of 11 bases. The CDR3 sequence is 11 residues long.

This clone was picked up one time. Other DNA sequences within the sample encode an identical CDR3. The chain carries TRBV18 and TRBJ2-7; D is ambiguous. The germline CDR1 and CDR2 sequences are KGHSH and LQKENI. The CDR3 runs 14 residues. V lost 2 bases to trimming and J lost 0 bases, with 8 bases between them. As DNA, the CDR3 is TGTGCCAGCTCACCAGGCGGTAGCTCCTACGAGCAGTACTTC. Translation: CASSPGGSSYEQYF.

The chain joins TRBV19 to TRBJ1-5; D might be TRBD1 (6 bases). V dropped 2 bases and J dropped 0 bases, with 11 bases sitting between them. Germline V CDR1 and CDR2: LNHDA, SQIVND (reference sequence). The CDR3 is 16 residues long. The CDR3 here is CASSIFGQTSNQPQHF. In DNA form, the CDR3 reads TGTGCCAGTAGTATATTTGGACAGACTAGCAATCAGCCCCAGCATTTT. Full variable domain (missing parts from reference TRBV19 and TRBJ1-5): DGGITQSPKYLFRKEGQNVTLSCEQNLNHDAMYWYRQDPGQGLRLIYYSQIVNDFQKGDIAEGYSVSREKKESFPLTVTSAQKNPTAFYLCASSIFGQTSNQPQHFGDGTRLSIL.

This clone was seen repeatedly, ten times or more. The genes are TRBV27 and TRBJ2-7; tentative D call: TRBD2 (5 bases). Looked up from germline, CDR1 is MNHEY and CDR2 is SMNVEV (reference sequence). With 2 bases removed from V and 2 bases from J, the gap between germline ends came to 10 bases. The CDR3 runs to 14 residues. For the CDR3, the DNA is TGTGCCAGCAGTTTAACCAGGCGGGCCTACGAGCAGTACTTC. Amino acid sequence: CASSLTRRAYEQYF.

This clone was counted a single time. The chain recombines TRBV29-1 with TRBJ1-1; TRBD1 matches 10 bases. Trimming cost V 3 bases and J 4 bases; bases outside gene matches: 5. The CDR3 has 14 residues. Germline assignment: CDR1 SQVTM and CDR2 ANQGSEA. As DNA, the CDR3 is TGCAGCGTTGACCCCGGGACAGGGGTCACTGAAGCTTTCTTT. It codes for CSVDPGTGVTEAFF. Full variable domain (missing parts from reference TRBV29-1 and TRBJ1-1): SAVISQKPSRDICQRGTSLTIQCQVDSQVTMMFWYRQQPGQSLTLIATANQGSEATYESGFVIDKFPISRPNLTFSTLTVSNMSPEDSSIYLCSVDPGTGVTEAFFGQGTRLTVV.

This chain joins TRBV29-1 and TRBJ2-7; 9 positions agree with TRBD1. Germline V gives CDR1 SQVTM, CDR2 ANQGSEA. The CDR3 covers 13 residues. Trimming removed 4 bases from V and 6 bases from J; junction bases left unmatched: 7. CDR3 nucleotides: TGCAGCGTTGGGGGGGGACAGGGACGCGAGCAGTACTTC. Its protein is CSVGGGQGREQYF.

Here the CDR3 DNA reads TGTGCCAGCAGCCAAGATGAAATGAAGGGGTATGGCTACACCTTC. Its protein is CASSQDEMKGYGYTF. The J gene is TRBJ1-2, the V gene TRBV4-2; D might be TRBD1 (5 bases). The CDR3 spans 15 residues. CDR1 LGHNA and CDR2 YNFKEQ come from the germline V gene. Deletions cut 0 bases from V and 5 bases from J, with 13 bases between.

On this clone: Just one base apart from a much larger clone, this may be a read error. This chain connects TRBV11-2 to TRBJ2-3, with D uncertain. Between the trimmed V and J ends, which lost 5 bases and 2 bases, there was a span of 2 bases. The CDR3 covers 11 residues. Germline V gene data show CDR1 as SGHAT and CDR2 as FQNNGV. For the CDR3, the DNA is TGTGCCAGCAGCACCACAGATACGCAGTATTTT. Its protein is CASSTTDTQYF.